These 11 T cell receptor beta chains came from one sample sequenced in a study of blood T cell repertoires in COVID-19. Using immunoSEQ multiplex PCR, the repertoire was profiled, and TCRdb retains in-frame clones only, with some absent. The sample consists of about 230,000 clones, 85% of them appearing once. Sequenced: peripheral blood. The source of these receptors is a man in his fifties with COVID-19, enrolled during active disease.

V gene TRBV28 combines with J gene TRBJ1-1; TRBD1 matches at 9 bases. The CDR3 spans 13 residues. With 3 bases clipped from V and 6 bases from J, the junction kept 2 bases outside the gene matches. Germline values: CDR1 MDHEN, CDR2 SYDVKM. The CDR3 loop reads CASSLRTGAEAFF. The CDR3 nucleotides are TGTGCCAGCAGTTTGCGGACAGGGGCTGAAGCTTTCTTT.

This clone was counted between two and nine times. The V gene is TRBV18, the J gene TRBJ2-7, with D possibly matching TRBD2 (5 bases). The CDR3 sequence is 14 residues long. The germline V gene has CDR1 KGHSH and CDR2 LQKENI. Deletions cut 3 bases from V and 6 bases from J, with 15 bases between. CDR3 in amino acids: CASSPQAPLAEQYF. The CDR3 bases are TGTGCCAGCTCACCTCAGGCACCCCTAGCCGAGCAGTACTTC.

The rearrangement joins TRBV28 to TRBJ2-5; D is perhaps TRBD1 (5 bases). This CDR3 spans 13 amino acids. The germline V gene encodes CDR1 MDHEN and CDR2 SYDVKM. The V gene lost 6 bases and the J gene lost 5 bases, with 13 bases spanning the gap. The CDR3 DNA reads as TGTGCCAGCAGCCCATGGGGCAGGGAGACCCAGTACTTC. It encodes CASSPWGRETQYF.

The chain is built from TRBV5-1 and TRBJ1-3, with no clear D. The V gene's germline CDR1 is SGHRS and CDR2 YFSETQ. The CDR3 covers 12 residues. Deletions cut 4 bases from V and 2 bases from J, with 4 bases between. CDR3 DNA sequence: TGCGCCAGCAGCGTCACTGGAAACACCATATATTTT. This sequence encodes CASSVTGNTIYF. Together with reference TRBV5-1 and TRBJ1-3, the CDR3 gives the full variable domain: KAGVTQTPRYLIKTRGQQVTLSCSPISGHRSVSWYQQTPGQGLQFLFEYFSETQRNKGNFPGRFSGRQFSNSRSEMNVSTLELGDSALYLCASSVTGNTIYFGEGSWLTVV.

The table lists this clone with a few counts. V usage is TRBV28 and J usage is TRBJ1-5; 8 bases fit TRBD1. Per the germline V gene, CDR1 is MDHEN and CDR2 is SYDVKM. The CDR3 runs to 16 residues. Trimming took 5 bases from V and 2 from J; bases not matched to a gene: 8. The DNA for the CDR3 is TGTGCCAGCAGTCCAGCAGGGGGCGCGGGCAATCAGCCCCAGCATTTT. Its translation: CASSPAGGAGNQPQHF. The whole variable domain, filled in from reference TRBV28 and TRBJ1-5, reads DVKVTQSSRYLVKRTGEKVFLECVQDMDHENMFWYRQDPGLGLRLIYFSYDVKMKEKGDIPEGYSVSREKKERFSLILESASTNQTSMYLCASSPAGGAGNQPQHFGDGTRLSIL.

The chain combines TRBV7-3 with TRBJ1-1; possible D gene TRBD1, 5 bases. The germline V gene encodes CDR1 SGHTA and CDR2 FQGTGA. The CDR3 runs 13 residues. The V end was cut by 8 bases, the J end by 0 bases, with 10 bases between. CDR3 coding DNA: TGTGCCAGCGGAAAACAGGTGAACACTGAAGCTTTCTTT. This gives the protein CASGKQVNTEAFF. The variable domain in full, completed from reference TRBV7-3 and TRBJ1-1, reads GAGVSQTPSNKVTEKGKYVELRCDPISGHTALYWYRQSLGQGPEFLIYFQGTGAADDSGLPNDRFFAVRPEGSVSTLKIQRTERGDSAVYLCASGKQVNTEAFFGQGTRLTVV.

The chain recombines TRBV5-1 with TRBJ2-3; 12 bases are shared with TRBD1. CDR3 length equals 16 residues. CDR1 and CDR2 (germline): SGHRS, YFSETQ. Trimming cost V 4 bases and J 6 bases; bases outside gene matches: 9. Written as DNA, the CDR3 is TGCGCCAGCAGCCTCCCCGGGACAGGGGGCTTGGATACGCAGTATTTT. As protein: CASSLPGTGGLDTQYF.

This clone was observed a few times. J is TRBJ1-5 and V is TRBV19, with 7 bases fitting TRBD1. J gave up 6 bases and V 6 bases, and 11 bases lay outside the gene matches. In germline, CDR1 is LNHDA, CDR2 SQIVND (reference sequence). The CDR3 runs 15 residues. CDR3: CASRTTGQGGQPQHF. As DNA, the CDR3 is TGTGCCAGTAGGACGACGGGGCAGGGGGGTCAGCCCCAGCATTTT.

This sequence joins TRBV2 and TRBJ1-6; tentatively, D is TRBD1 (5 bases). Germline V lookup: CDR1 SNHLY, CDR2 FYNNEI. Trimming removed 2 bases at V and 9 bases at J, with 11 bases between. This CDR3 comprises 14 residues. CDR3 protein: CASSEQGKGSPLHF. CDR3 coding DNA: TGTGCCAGCAGTGAACAGGGAAAAGGTTCACCCCTCCACTTT.

Here the CDR3 DNA reads TGCAGCGGCAGCGGGCCCTACAATGAGCAGTTCTTC. Protein product: CSGSGPYNEQFF. The chain links TRBV29-1 to TRBJ2-1, with TRBD2 as a possible D gene (6 bases). The CDR3 contains 12 residues. CDR1 and CDR2 (germline): SQVTM, ANQGSEA. V lost 7 bases, J lost 2 bases, and 9 bases lay in between.

This chain uses TRBV6-6 with TRBJ2-2, with a possible D match to TRBD2 (5 bases). The length of the CDR3 is 15 residues. Germline V gives CDR1 MNHNY, CDR2 SVGAGI (reference sequence). The ends were cut back, 0 bases at V and 6 bases at J, with 11 bases in the middle. The CDR3, as DNA: TGTGCCAGCAGTTACTCGAGTTGGCGGGCCGGGGAGCTGTTTTTT. Protein product: CASSYSSWRAGELFF.